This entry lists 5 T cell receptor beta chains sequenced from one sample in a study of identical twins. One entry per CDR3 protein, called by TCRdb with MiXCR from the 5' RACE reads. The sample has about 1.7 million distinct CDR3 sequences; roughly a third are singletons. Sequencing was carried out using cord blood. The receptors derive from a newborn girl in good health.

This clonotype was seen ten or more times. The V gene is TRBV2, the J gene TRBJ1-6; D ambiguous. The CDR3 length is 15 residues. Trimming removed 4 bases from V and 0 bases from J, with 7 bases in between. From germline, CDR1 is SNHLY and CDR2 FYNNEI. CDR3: CASSGRSSYNSPLHF. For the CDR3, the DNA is TGTGCCAGCAGTGGCAGGAGCTCCTATAATTCACCCCTCCACTTT.

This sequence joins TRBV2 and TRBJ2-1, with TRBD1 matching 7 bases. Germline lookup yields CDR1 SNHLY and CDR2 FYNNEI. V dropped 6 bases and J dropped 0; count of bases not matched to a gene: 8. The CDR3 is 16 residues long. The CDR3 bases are TGTGCCAGCAGGATAGACAGGGCGAGCTCCTACAATGAGCAGTTCTTC. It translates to CASRIDRASSYNEQFF. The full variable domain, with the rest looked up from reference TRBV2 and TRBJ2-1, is EPEVTQTPSHQVTQMGQEVILRCVPISNHLYFYWYRQILGQKVEFLVSFYNNEISEKSEIFDDQFSVERPDGSNFTLKIRSTKLEDSAMYFCASRIDRASSYNEQFFGPGTRLTVL.

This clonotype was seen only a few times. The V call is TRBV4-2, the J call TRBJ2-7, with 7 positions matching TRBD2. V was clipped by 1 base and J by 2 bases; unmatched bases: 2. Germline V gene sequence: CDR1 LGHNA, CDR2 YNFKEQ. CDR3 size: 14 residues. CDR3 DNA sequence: TGTGCCAGCAGCCAAGCCCTAGCGGCCTACGAGCAGTACTTC. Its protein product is CASSQALAAYEQYF.

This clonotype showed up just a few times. CDR3 DNA sequence: TGTGCCAGCAGCTCGACGAAAGCTTTCTTT. This translates into CASSSTKAFF. The chain recombines TRBV7-9 with TRBJ1-1, with no clear D. Germline CDR1 reads SEHNR; CDR2 reads FQNEAQ (reference sequence). Trimming cost V 4 bases and J 9 bases, with 6 bases left between them. CDR3 size: 10 residues.

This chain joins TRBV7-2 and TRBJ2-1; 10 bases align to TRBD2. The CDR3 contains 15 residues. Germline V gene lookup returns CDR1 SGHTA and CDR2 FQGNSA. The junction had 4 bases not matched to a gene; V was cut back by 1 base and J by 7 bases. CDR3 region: CASSLVATSGNEQFF. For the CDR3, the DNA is TGTGCCAGCAGCTTAGTCGCGACTAGCGGGAATGAGCAGTTCTTC.